A single sample gave rise to the 8 T cell receptor beta chains below, sequenced in a study of T cell repertoires in cytomegalovirus infection. MiXCR was run by TCRdb on the reads, yielding one entry per CDR3 protein. The sample carries 300,000 to 400,000 distinct CDR3 sequences, approximately 25% recorded once. These receptors have no identified antigens. The sample was cultured PBMCs, taken from culture after CMV antigen stimulation. Receptors were obtained from a human donor in good health (CMV status not recorded). Some clones in this sample may be carry-over from other donors' samples.

The chain carries TRBV6-2 or TRBV6-3 and TRBJ1-5; D is unresolved. The CDR3 spans 12 residues. V was shortened by 6 bases and J by 4 bases, with 7 bases between the two germline ends. CDR1 is MNHEY and CDR2 is SVGEGT in the germline V gene. CDR3 bases: TGTGCCAGCAGGACGGGTAATCAGCCCCAGCATTTT. Amino acids: CASRTGNQPQHF.

This clonotype has a handful of counts. This chain uses TRBV6-2 or TRBV6-3 with TRBJ1-6; D may be TRBD1 (5 bases). This CDR3 region has 14 residues. The V end lost 5 bases, the J end lost 10 bases, and 15 bases lay between the germline ends. Germline-derived CDR1 and CDR2 are MNHEY and SVGEGT. The CDR3 coding sequence is TGTGCCAGCAGTCTGACAGTATCGGGGTCACCCCTCCACTTT. This translates into CASSLTVSGSPLHF.

The chain carries TRBV29-1 and TRBJ2-7, with 13 bases matching TRBD2. V was clipped by 0 bases and J by 3 bases; unmatched bases: 2. From germline, CDR1 is SQVTM and CDR2 ANQGSEA. This CDR3 is built from 15 residues. CDR3 nucleotide sequence: TGCAGCGTTGAAGAGGGGACTAGCGGGATCTACGAGCAGTACTTC. It is translated as CSVEEGTSGIYEQYF.

This clonotype appeared a few times. The V call is TRBV4-3, the J call TRBJ2-3; D is possibly TRBD1 or TRBD2 (6 bases each). V dropped 0 bases and J dropped 4 bases, with 11 bases sitting between them. In germline, CDR1 is LGHNA, CDR2 YSLEER. The CDR3 is 15 amino acids. The CDR3 nucleotides read TGCGCCAGCAGCCAAGATGCGAGGGGGGCAGATACGCAGTATTTT. Protein product: CASSQDARGADTQYF.

This clonotype appeared many times. The chain joins TRBV7-8 to TRBJ2-3; 7 bases match TRBD2. This CDR3 has 16 amino acids. Germline V lookup: CDR1 SGHVS, CDR2 FQNEAQ. J was trimmed by 2 bases and V by 3 bases; bases with no gene match: 8. For the CDR3, the DNA is TGTGCCAGCAGCTTCCTCACGGGGGGTGTCACAGATACGCAGTATTTT. This codes for CASSFLTGGVTDTQYF.

The chain is built from TRBV7-6 and TRBJ2-3, with a possible D match to TRBD1 (5 bases). CDR1 is SGHVS, CDR2 FNYEAQ, per germline. The CDR3 loop spans 15 amino acids. Trimming removed 5 bases from V and 2 bases from J, with 14 bases in between. CDR3: CASSKGVGLTDTQYF. The DNA of the CDR3 is TGTGCCAGCAGCAAAGGGGTGGGCCTCACAGATACGCAGTATTTT.

This clonotype was detected many times. Compared with germline, one end of the junction differs, possibly owing to a read error. The chain joins TRBV7-8 to TRBJ1-6; 7 bases map to TRBD1. Germline CDR1 and CDR2: SGHVS and FQNEAQ. The CDR3 has 15 residues. For the CDR3, the DNA is TGTGCCAGCAGCGCCGAAGGACAGGTTAATTCAGCCCTCCACTTT. Protein product: CASSAEGQVNSALHF.

This clonotype has only a few counts. The V gene is TRBV4-1, the J gene TRBJ1-2, with 10 bases fitting TRBD1. Trimming cost V 5 bases and J 3 bases; bases outside gene matches: 6. CDR3 length: 15 residues. Per germline, CDR1 MGHRA and CDR2 YSYEKL. For the CDR3, the DNA is TGCGCCAGCAGCTATCCGGGACAGGGGTACTATGGCTACACCTTC. It codes for CASSYPGQGYYGYTF.